These 3 T cell receptor beta chains share one sample of origin, sequenced in a study of cytomegalovirus exposure and HLA in healthy donors. 60 Vbeta and 13 Jbeta primers were used in PCR. Assay: immunoSEQ multiplex PCR; the TCRdb copy retains only in-frame clones and omits some. The table has roughly 90,000 clones, around 68% seen once. Sample: PBMCs. Source of these receptors: a man aged 25 to 45 in good health and CMV-seropositive.

The V and J genes are TRBV27 and TRBJ1-5; D is undetermined. The germline V gene encodes CDR1 MNHEY and CDR2 SMNVEV (reference sequence). The length of the CDR3 is 14 residues. V lost 6 bases, J lost 0 bases, and 9 bases lay in between. CDR3 sequence: CASRLSYSNQPQHF. The CDR3 nucleotides read TGTGCCAGCAGGCTAAGTTATAGCAATCAGCCCCAGCATTTT.

The chain combines TRBV9 with TRBJ2-7; 8 bases fit TRBD2. The CDR3 has 16 amino acids. CDR1 and CDR2 from the germline V gene are SGDLS and YYNGEE. After removal of 0 bases from V and 2 bases from J, the junction contained 7 bases not matched to a gene. The chain's CDR3 is CASSVGVAGGAYEQYF. In nucleotides, the CDR3 is TGTGCCAGCAGCGTAGGAGTTGCGGGAGGAGCCTACGAGCAGTACTTC.

This chain uses TRBV5-4 with TRBJ2-7, with a possible D match to TRBD2 (5 bases). The CDR3 totals 13 residues. CDR1 and CDR2 from the germline V gene are SGHNT and YYREEE (reference sequence). V lost 4 bases to trimming and J lost 0 bases, with 8 bases between them. The CDR3 loop reads CASSAGVSYEQYF. The CDR3 DNA reads as TGTGCCAGCAGCGCGGGTGTCTCCTACGAGCAGTACTTC.